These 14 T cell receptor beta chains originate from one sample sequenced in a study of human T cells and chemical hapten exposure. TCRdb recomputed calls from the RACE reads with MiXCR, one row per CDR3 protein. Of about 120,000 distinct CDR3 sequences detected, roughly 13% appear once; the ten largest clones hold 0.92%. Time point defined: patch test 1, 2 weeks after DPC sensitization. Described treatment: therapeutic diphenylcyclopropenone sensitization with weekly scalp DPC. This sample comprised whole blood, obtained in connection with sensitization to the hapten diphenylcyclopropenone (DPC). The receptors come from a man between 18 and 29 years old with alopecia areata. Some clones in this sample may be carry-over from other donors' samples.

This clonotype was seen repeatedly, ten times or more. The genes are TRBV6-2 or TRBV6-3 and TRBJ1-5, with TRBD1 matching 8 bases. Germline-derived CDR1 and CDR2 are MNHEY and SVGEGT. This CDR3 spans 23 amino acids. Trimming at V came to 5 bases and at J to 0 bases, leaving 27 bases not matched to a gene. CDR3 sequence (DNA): TGTGCCAGCAGTGGCGTAAGGGACAGGACCCAAGCTTCCTTCAATTATAGCAATCAGCCCCAGCATTTT. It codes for CASSGVRDRTQASFNYSNQPQHF.

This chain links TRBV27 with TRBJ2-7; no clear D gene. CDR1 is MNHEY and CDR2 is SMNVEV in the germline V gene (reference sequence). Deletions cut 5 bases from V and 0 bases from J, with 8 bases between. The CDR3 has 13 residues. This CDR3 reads CASSRKSSYEQYF. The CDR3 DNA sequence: TGTGCCAGCAGTAGGAAGAGCTCCTACGAGCAGTACTTC.

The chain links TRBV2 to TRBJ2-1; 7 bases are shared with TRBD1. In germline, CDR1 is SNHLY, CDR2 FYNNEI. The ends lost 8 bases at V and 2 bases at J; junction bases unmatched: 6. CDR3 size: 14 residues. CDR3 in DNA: TGTGCCAGCCCACAGCAGGGGGCCTACAATGAGCAGTTCTTC. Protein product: CASPQQGAYNEQFF.

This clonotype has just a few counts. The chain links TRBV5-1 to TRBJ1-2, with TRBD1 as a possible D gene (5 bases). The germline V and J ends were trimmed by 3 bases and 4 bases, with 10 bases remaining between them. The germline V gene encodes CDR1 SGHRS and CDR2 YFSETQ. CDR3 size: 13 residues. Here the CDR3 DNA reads TGCGCCAGCAGCTCCCCGGGGCGCTATGGCTACACCTTC. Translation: CASSSPGRYGYTF.

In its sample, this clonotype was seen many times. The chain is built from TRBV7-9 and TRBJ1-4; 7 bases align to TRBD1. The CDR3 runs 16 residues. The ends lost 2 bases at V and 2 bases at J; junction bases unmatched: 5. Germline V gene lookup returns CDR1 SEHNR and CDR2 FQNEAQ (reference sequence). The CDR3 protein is CASSLSSQGTNEKLFF. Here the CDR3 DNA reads TGTGCCAGCAGCTTAAGTTCACAGGGGACTAATGAAAAACTGTTTTTT.

DNA of the CDR3: TGTGCCAGCAGTCACCCGAATGCGGTCCAAGCTTTCTTT. The encoded protein is CASSHPNAVQAFF. The J gene is TRBJ1-1, the V gene TRBV27; D call uncertain. This CDR3 has 13 amino acids. Trimming took off 5 bases at V and 9 bases at J, with 16 bases between the two ends. The germline gives CDR1 MNHEY, CDR2 SMNVEV (reference sequence).

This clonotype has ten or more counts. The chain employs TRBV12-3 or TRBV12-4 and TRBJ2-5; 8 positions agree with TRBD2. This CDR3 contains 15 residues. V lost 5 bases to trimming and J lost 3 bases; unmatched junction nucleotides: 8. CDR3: CASSAEAGGKETQYF. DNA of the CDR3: TGTGCCAGCAGTGCGGAGGCGGGGGGCAAAGAGACCCAGTACTTC.

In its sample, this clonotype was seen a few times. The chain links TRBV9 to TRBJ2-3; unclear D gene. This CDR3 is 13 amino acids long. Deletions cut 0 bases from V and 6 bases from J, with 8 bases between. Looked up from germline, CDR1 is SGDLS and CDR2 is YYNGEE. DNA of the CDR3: TGTGCCAGCAGCGTAGACAATTCGGATACGCAGTATTTT. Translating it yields CASSVDNSDTQYF.

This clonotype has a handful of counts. CDR3 nucleotide sequence: TGTGCCAGCAATTACAGGGGAGCGAACACTGAAGCTTTCTTT. It yields the protein CASNYRGANTEAFF. The chain recombines TRBV6-1 with TRBJ1-1, with 7 bases lining up with TRBD1. The CDR3 length is 14 residues. Trimming cost V 7 bases and J 1 base; bases outside gene matches: 6. In germline, CDR1 is MNHNS, CDR2 SASEGT.

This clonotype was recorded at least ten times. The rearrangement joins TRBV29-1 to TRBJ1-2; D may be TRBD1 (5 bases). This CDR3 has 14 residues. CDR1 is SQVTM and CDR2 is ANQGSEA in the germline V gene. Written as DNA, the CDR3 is TGCAGTACCCCCCAGGGAGAGGTGAACTATGGCTACACCTTC. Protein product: CSTPQGEVNYGYTF.

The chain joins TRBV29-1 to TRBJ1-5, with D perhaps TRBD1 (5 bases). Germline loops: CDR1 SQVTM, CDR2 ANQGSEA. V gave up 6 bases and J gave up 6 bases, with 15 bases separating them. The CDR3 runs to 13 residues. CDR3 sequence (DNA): TGCAGCGTGCTCAGGGCGCCGGGTCAGCCCCAGCATTTT. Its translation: CSVLRAPGQPQHF.

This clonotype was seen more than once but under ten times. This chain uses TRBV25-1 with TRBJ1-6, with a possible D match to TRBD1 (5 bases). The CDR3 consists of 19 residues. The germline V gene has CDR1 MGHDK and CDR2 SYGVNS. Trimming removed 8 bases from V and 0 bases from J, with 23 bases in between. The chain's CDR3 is CASGRRGAGLSSYNSPLHF. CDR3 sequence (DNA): TGTGCCAGCGGCCGAAGAGGGGCGGGCCTGAGCTCCTATAATTCACCCCTCCACTTT.

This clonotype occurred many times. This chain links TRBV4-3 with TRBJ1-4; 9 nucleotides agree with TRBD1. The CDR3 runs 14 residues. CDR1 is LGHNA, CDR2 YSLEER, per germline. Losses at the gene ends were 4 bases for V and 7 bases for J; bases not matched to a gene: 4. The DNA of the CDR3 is TGCGCCAGCAGCCCGGACAGGGGAATTGAAAAACTGTTTTTT. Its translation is CASSPDRGIEKLFF.

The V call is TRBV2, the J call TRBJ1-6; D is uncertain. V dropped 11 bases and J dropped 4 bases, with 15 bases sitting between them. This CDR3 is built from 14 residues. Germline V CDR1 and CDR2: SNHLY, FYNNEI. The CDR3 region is CAWCTSPYNSPLHF. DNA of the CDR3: TGTGCCTGGTGCACGTCGCCGTATAATTCACCCCTCCACTTT.